Below, 30 T cell receptor beta chains from the same sample are listed, as sequenced in a study of T-cell reconstitution after alpha-beta-depleted transplantation in children. Unique molecular identifiers were used in preparing the TCRbeta library. TCRdb ran MiXCR on the PCR reads and lists one entry per CDR3 protein. Here the sample spans 190,000 or so distinct CDR3 sequences, about 6.4% being singletons. This specimen was PBMCs from the stem cell graft donor, taken from the stem cell graft. The source is a human donor who donated a stem cell graft to a child with Wiskott-Aldrich syndrome.

This clonotype was picked up many times. The chain recombines TRBV5-1 with TRBJ1-1; the D gene is possibly TRBD1 (5 bases). This CDR3 comprises 13 residues. V lost 7 bases and J lost 3, with 13 bases in between. The V gene's germline CDR1 is SGHRS and CDR2 YFSETQ. The DNA for the CDR3 is TGCGCCAGCGGAACGGGGGGGGACACTGAAGCTTTCTTT. It specifies CASGTGGDTEAFF.

This clonotype has a count of ten or more. The genes are TRBV7-9 and TRBJ1-1; D gene unclear. Deletions cut 5 bases from V and 0 bases from J, with 19 bases between. Looked up from germline, CDR1 is SEHNR and CDR2 is FQNEAQ (reference sequence). This CDR3 comprises 17 residues. The DNA of the CDR3 is TGTGCCAGCAGCCCGCCGGAGGGCAGGAGAATGAACACTGAAGCTTTCTTT. The encoded protein is CASSPPEGRRMNTEAFF.

This clonotype has at least ten counts. The chain links TRBV7-8 to TRBJ1-2; no definite D call. This CDR3 has 17 amino acids. Germline V gene data show CDR1 as SGHVS and CDR2 as FQNEAQ. V was cut by 1 base and J by 4 bases, with 19 bases left in between. In DNA, the CDR3 is TGTGCCAGCAGCTTAGTTCACCGGCTACAGACTCCCTATGGCTACACCTTC. This translates into CASSLVHRLQTPYGYTF.

At least ten counts were recorded for this clonotype. V and J are TRBV3-1 and TRBJ2-4; TRBD2 is a possible D gene (6 bases). This CDR3 comprises 16 residues. Germline V gene lookup returns CDR1 LGHDT and CDR2 YNNKEL (reference sequence). V lost 5 bases and J lost 6, with 20 bases in between. The CDR3 DNA reads TGTGCCAGCAGCTTCCGGACTAAGATCGGATCAAACATTCAGTACTTC. Protein: CASSFRTKIGSNIQYF.

Many counts were recorded for this clonotype. The V and J genes are TRBV20-1 and TRBJ1-5, with no clear D. The V gene's germline CDR1 is DFQATT and CDR2 SNEGSKA (reference sequence). The CDR3 has 12 amino acids. With 4 bases removed from V and 1 base from J, the gap between germline ends came to 5 bases. In DNA form, the CDR3 reads TGCAGTGCTACGGACAGCAATCAGCCCCAGCATTTT. This codes for CSATDSNQPQHF.

This clonotype came up a few times. The V gene is TRBV11-3, the J gene TRBJ2-5; TRBD2 matches at 7 bases. V was pared by 8 bases and J by 1 base, with 7 bases of the junction left unmatched. This CDR3 region has 14 residues. Germline V gene data show CDR1 as SGHNT and CDR2 as YENEEA. Here the CDR3 DNA reads TGTGCCAGCGGGGGGGACGGAATCCAAGAGACCCAGTACTTC. Protein product: CASGGDGIQETQYF. The whole variable domain, filled in from reference TRBV11-3 and TRBJ2-5, reads EAGVVQSPRYKIIEKKQPVAFWCNPISGHNTLYWYLQNLGQGPELLIRYENEEAVDDSQLPKDRFSAERLKGVDSTLKIQPAELGDSAVYLCASGGDGIQETQYFGPGTRLLVL.

This clonotype was recorded many times. This chain uses TRBV28 with TRBJ1-2; no definite D call. The V and J ends lost 1 base and 7 bases respectively, with 13 bases between them. Germline V gene lookup returns CDR1 MDHEN and CDR2 SYDVKM. The CDR3 consists of 14 residues. The CDR3 protein is CASSLSSQFGGYTF. CDR3 sequence (DNA): TGTGCCAGCAGTTTATCGAGTCAGTTTGGTGGCTACACCTTC.

This clonotype has only a few counts. The chain uses TRBV19 and TRBJ1-1; 10 bases align to TRBD1. CDR1 is LNHDA, CDR2 SQIVND, per germline (reference sequence). The CDR3 consists of 13 residues. J was trimmed by 3 bases and V by 8 bases; bases with no gene match: 3. CDR3 region: CASFDRGHTEAFF. In DNA, the CDR3 is TGTGCCAGTTTTGACAGGGGGCACACTGAAGCTTTCTTT.

The gene calls are TRBV6-1 and TRBJ2-7; the D is unclear. This CDR3 spans 14 amino acids. V was trimmed by 3 bases and J by 0 bases, leaving 9 bases between them. Germline assignment: CDR1 MNHNS and CDR2 SASEGT. The CDR3 bases are TGTGCCAGCAGTGACTGGCAGTTCTCCTACGAGCAGTACTTC. Its translation is CASSDWQFSYEQYF.

This clonotype has a count of ten or more. The chain links TRBV10-3 to TRBJ1-4; tentative D call: TRBD1 (5 bases). The CDR3 covers 13 residues. The ends were cut back, 6 bases at V and 4 bases at J, with 9 bases in the middle. Germline CDR1 and CDR2: ENHRY and SYGVKD. This CDR3 is CAIRGRDNEKLFF. For the CDR3, the DNA is TGTGCCATCAGGGGCAGGGATAATGAAAAACTGTTTTTT.

There are a few counts of this clonotype. The J gene is TRBJ2-3, the V gene TRBV7-8; TRBD1 agrees at 7 bases. V shed 5 bases, J shed 0 bases, and the junction held 11 bases outside the gene matches. Germline CDR1 is SGHVS and CDR2 is FQNEAQ. The CDR3 is made up of 17 amino acids. CDR3 in DNA: TGTGCCAGCAGCCCCCCCAACAGGGGATTAAGCACAGATACGCAGTATTTT. Translating gives CASSPPNRGLSTDTQYF.

This clonotype has ten or more counts. The V call is TRBV11-2, the J call TRBJ2-5; 14 bases fit TRBD2. Germline-derived CDR1 and CDR2 are SGHAT and FQNNGV. The CDR3 length is 18 residues. V was pared by 0 bases and J by 4 bases, with 7 bases of the junction left unmatched. CDR3 amino acids: CASSLDGGLAGEGETQYF. The CDR3 DNA reads as TGTGCCAGCAGCTTAGACGGGGGACTAGCGGGAGAGGGAGAGACCCAGTACTTC.

This clonotype has ten or more counts. J is TRBJ1-1 and V is TRBV20-1; TRBD1 might be the D (6 bases). CDR1 and CDR2 from the germline V gene are DFQATT and SNEGSKA (reference sequence). Between the trimmed V and J ends, which lost 4 bases and 2 bases, there was a span of 11 bases. The CDR3 is 13 residues long. The CDR3 nucleotides read TGCAGTGCTATGGGGGGCCGAAACACTGAAGCTTTCTTT. Amino acids: CSAMGGRNTEAFF.

The chain combines TRBV15 with TRBJ2-1; 13 positions match TRBD2. Germline-derived CDR1 and CDR2 are LNHNV and YYDKDF (reference sequence). After removal of 1 base from V and 6 bases from J, the junction contained 0 bases not matched to a gene. The CDR3 extends over 15 amino acids. CDR3 bases: TGTGCCACCAGCAGAGGGACTAGCGGGGGCAATGAGCAGTTCTTC. As protein: CATSRGTSGGNEQFF.

This clonotype has a count of ten or more. The chain uses TRBV27 and TRBJ1-1; the D is unclear. V lost 3 bases, J lost 3 bases, and 8 bases lay in between. Germline V gives CDR1 MNHEY, CDR2 SMNVEV (reference sequence). This CDR3 comprises 13 residues. CDR3 nucleotide sequence: TGTGCCAGCAGTTTGAACGCCCACACTGAAGCTTTCTTT. The encoded protein is CASSLNAHTEAFF.

In its sample, this clonotype was seen many times. The chain employs TRBV11-2 and TRBJ2-5; D unclear. Germline-derived CDR1 and CDR2 are SGHAT and FQNNGV. V was cut by 3 bases and J by 0 bases, with 17 bases left in between. This CDR3 has 17 amino acids. CDR3 in amino acids: CASSFPRAQINQETQYF. CDR3 nucleotides: TGTGCCAGCAGCTTCCCAAGGGCACAGATAAACCAAGAGACCCAGTACTTC.

This clonotype was seen many times. This chain uses TRBV28 with TRBJ1-1, with D perhaps TRBD1 (6 bases). This CDR3 is 15 amino acids long. CDR1 is MDHEN, CDR2 SYDVKM, per germline. Trimming pared 5 bases from V and 0 bases from J, leaving 13 bases between. DNA of the CDR3: TGTGCCAGCAGTCGAGGGGGGGGGATGAACACTGAAGCTTTCTTT. It translates to CASSRGGGMNTEAFF.

This clonotype was seen many times. V is TRBV29-1 and J is TRBJ2-7, with no clear D. Germline V gene data show CDR1 as SQVTM and CDR2 as ANQGSEA. This CDR3 comprises 13 residues. The V gene lost 3 bases and the J gene lost 3 bases, with 12 bases spanning the gap. Here the CDR3 DNA reads TGCAGCGTTGACATGGACGGCGACTACGAGCAGTACTTC. Translating it yields CSVDMDGDYEQYF.

This clonotype was seen many times. CDR3 loop: CASSYFRTGGNIQYF. CDR3 nucleotide sequence: TGTGCCAGCAGTTACTTTCGGACAGGGGGAAACATTCAGTACTTC. This sequence joins TRBV6-5 and TRBJ2-4; TRBD1 matches at 10 bases. With 1 base clipped from V and 6 bases from J, the junction kept 3 bases outside the gene matches. The CDR3 covers 15 residues. In germline, CDR1 is MNHEY, CDR2 SVGAGI.

The chain joins TRBV4-2 to TRBJ2-3, with 8 bases aligning to TRBD2. V trimming: 1 base; J trimming: 7 bases; junction bases outside the gene matches: 13. The CDR3 totals 17 residues. The V gene's germline CDR1 is LGHNA and CDR2 YNFKEQ. The CDR3 DNA reads TGTGCCAGCAGCCAAGCCCCCGGCGGGGGGCCCGGTAATACGCAGTATTTT. Protein sequence: CASSQAPGGGPGNTQYF.

The CDR3 DNA reads TGTGCCAGCAGCTCGGTGAGGGGGGCATTGAACACTGAAGCTTTCTTT. Translating gives CASSSVRGALNTEAFF. The chain has TRBV7-2 and TRBJ1-1, with a possible D match to TRBD1 (6 bases). Germline V lookup: CDR1 SGHTA, CDR2 FQGNSA. Between the trimmed V and J ends, which lost 4 bases and 0 bases, there was a span of 15 bases. This CDR3 has 16 residues.

In its sample, this clonotype was seen many times. The V call is TRBV5-1, the J call TRBJ2-1; D gene ambiguous. Germline V gene sequence: CDR1 SGHRS, CDR2 YFSETQ. The CDR3 length is 14 residues. V dropped 0 bases and J dropped 6 bases, with 10 bases sitting between them. The CDR3 DNA sequence: TGCGCCAGCAGCTTGGACGGCCGCCGCAATGAGCAGTTCTTC. Protein: CASSLDGRRNEQFF. Full variable domain (outside the CDR3, taken from reference TRBV5-1 and TRBJ2-1): KAGVTQTPRYLIKTRGQQVTLSCSPISGHRSVSWYQQTPGQGLQFLFEYFSETQRNKGNFPGRFSGRQFSNSRSEMNVSTLELGDSALYLCASSLDGRRNEQFFGPGTRLTVL.

This clonotype was seen many times. CDR3: CASSPSTSGGTQYF. The CDR3, as DNA: TGTGCCAGCAGTCCCTCTACTAGCGGGGGGACCCAGTACTTC. The chain combines TRBV6-1 with TRBJ2-5; 11 bases are a match to TRBD2. The junction had 6 bases not matched to a gene; V was cut back by 5 bases and J by 7 bases. This CDR3 region has 14 residues. Germline CDR1 MNHNS, CDR2 SASEGT.

This clonotype was counted at least ten times. The J gene is TRBJ2-7, the V gene TRBV7-9, with 7 bases that match TRBD1. Germline lookup yields CDR1 SEHNR and CDR2 FQNEAQ (reference sequence). CDR3 length: 14 amino acids. The trim removed 5 bases at V and 2 bases at J, leaving 6 bases unmatched. This CDR3 is CASSQGTAAYEQYF. CDR3 DNA sequence: TGTGCCAGCAGCCAAGGGACAGCCGCCTACGAGCAGTACTTC.

This clonotype occurred many times. The chain couples TRBV10-3 to TRBJ2-1; D possibly uses TRBD1 or TRBD2 (6 bases each). The CDR3 consists of 13 residues. V was trimmed by 8 bases and J by 5 bases, leaving 13 bases between them. Germline CDR1 ENHRY, CDR2 SYGVKD. The CDR3 coding sequence is TGTGCCATCGGGGGGACACCGGACAATGAGCAGTTCTTC. Its translation is CAIGGTPDNEQFF.

Remarks on this clonotype: The germline gene is not matched at one end of the junction; a read error may be the cause. The chain combines TRBV11-3 with TRBJ1-1; 11 bases fit TRBD1. Germline V lookup: CDR1 SGHNT, CDR2 YENEEA. This CDR3 spans 14 amino acids. The CDR3 region is CASSLGQGATEAFF. CDR3 coding DNA: TGTGCCAGCAGTTTAGGACAGGGGGCAACTGAAGCTTTCTTT.

This clonotype was found many times. The chain combines TRBV29-1 with TRBJ2-7; D is perhaps TRBD2 (6 bases). Germline CDR1 reads SQVTM; CDR2 reads ANQGSEA. The CDR3 totals 13 residues. The V and J ends lost 7 bases and 3 bases respectively, with 16 bases between them. CDR3 coding DNA: TGCAGCGCACACGGGGACTCTGACTACGAGCAGTACTTC. Protein product: CSAHGDSDYEQYF.

This clonotype has more than one count but fewer than ten. The J gene is TRBJ1-3, the V gene TRBV4-1; a weak D match, TRBD1 (5 bases). The CDR3 has 15 amino acids. Germline V gene data show CDR1 as MGHRA and CDR2 as YSYEKL. Trimming left V 1 base short and J 0 bases short, with 7 bases between. For the CDR3, the DNA is TGCGCCAGCAGCCAAGTCGGGGGCTCTGGAAACACCATATATTTT. Amino acid sequence: CASSQVGGSGNTIYF.

The chain joins TRBV5-1 to TRBJ2-4; tentatively, D is TRBD2 (6 bases). This CDR3 has 16 residues. Germline loops: CDR1 SGHRS, CDR2 YFSETQ. Trimming took 3 bases from V and 0 from J, leaving 13 bases between them. This CDR3 reads CASSWDWGLAKNIQYF. As DNA, the CDR3 is TGCGCCAGCAGCTGGGACTGGGGCCTAGCCAAAAACATTCAGTACTTC.

V gene TRBV5-1 combines with J gene TRBJ2-3; no reliable D call. The CDR3 runs 17 residues. CDR1 and CDR2 (germline): SGHRS, YFSETQ. V was trimmed by 4 bases and J by 2 bases, leaving 20 bases between them. CDR3 sequence: CASSPRAAASNTDTQYF. The CDR3 nucleotides read TGCGCCAGCAGCCCCCGGGCAGCCGCCTCAAACACAGATACGCAGTATTTT.